Below are 22 T cell receptor beta chains sequenced from a single sample in a study of immune evolution from preneoplasia to lung adenocarcinoma. The method was immunoSEQ multiplex PCR; TCRdb's version includes in-frame clones alone and lacks a portion of them. The table shows 15,000 to 20,000 clones, with 75% to 90% occurring only once. Material: FFPE invasive lung adenocarcinoma tissue. These receptors originate from a person aged 70 to 85 with invasive lung adenocarcinoma.

The genes are TRBV6-6 and TRBJ1-1; D gene unclear. Germline loops: CDR1 MNHNY, CDR2 SVGAGI (reference sequence). Trimming left V 2 bases short and J 0 bases short, with 7 bases between. The CDR3 runs 14 residues. CDR3 DNA: TGTGCCAGCAGTTACCAGGTAATGAACACTGAAGCTTTCTTT. This gives the protein CASSYQVMNTEAFF.

This clone was detected only a few times. The gene calls are TRBV9 and TRBJ2-2; D unclear. With 0 bases removed from V and 2 bases from J, the gap between germline ends came to 8 bases. There are 15 residues in the CDR3. Germline assignment: CDR1 SGDLS and CDR2 YYNGEE. CDR3 DNA sequence: TGTGCCAGCAGCGTAGGGCAGATTAACACCGGGGAGCTGTTTTTT. The encoded protein is CASSVGQINTGELFF.

The V call is TRBV27, the J call TRBJ1-1; D remains ambiguous. CDR3 length equals 14 residues. Germline V gene data show CDR1 as MNHEY and CDR2 as SMNVEV (reference sequence). Trimming cost V 6 bases and J 4 bases, with 15 bases left between them. This CDR3 reads CASSSSRAGTEAFF. The CDR3 DNA follows: TGTGCCAGCAGCTCATCCCGGGCCGGCACTGAAGCTTTCTTT.

This chain joins TRBV5-5 and TRBJ1-2; 10 bases map to TRBD1. V was pared by 4 bases and J by 7 bases, with 7 bases of the junction left unmatched. The CDR3 has 14 amino acids. Germline V CDR1 and CDR2: SGHKS, YYEKEE (reference sequence). The CDR3 DNA sequence: TGTGCCAGCAGCAGGGACAGGGGAGATCGTGGCTACACCTTC. This sequence encodes CASSRDRGDRGYTF. The full variable domain, in which reference TRBV5-5 and TRBJ1-2 provide the parts outside the CDR3, is DAGVTQSPTHLIKTRGQQVTLRCSPISGHKSVSWYQQVLGQGPQFIFQYYEKEERGRGNFPDRFSARQFPNYSSELNVNALLLGDSALYLCASSRDRGDRGYTFGSGTRLTVV.

This clone was counted a single time. The chain is built from TRBV28 and TRBJ2-5; D uncertain. The V and J ends lost 5 bases and 3 bases respectively, with 10 bases between them. In germline, CDR1 is MDHEN, CDR2 SYDVKM. This CDR3 comprises 13 residues. As DNA, the CDR3 is TGTGCCAGCAGTCCGACGGACGAAGAGACCCAGTACTTC. This codes for CASSPTDEETQYF. Filled out from reference TRBV28 and TRBJ2-5, the complete variable domain reads DVKVTQSSRYLVKRTGEKVFLECVQDMDHENMFWYRQDPGLGLRLIYFSYDVKMKEKGDIPEGYSVSREKKERFSLILESASTNQTSMYLCASSPTDEETQYFGPGTRLLVL.

V gene TRBV29-1 combines with J gene TRBJ2-1; D is unresolved. CDR1 SQVTM and CDR2 ANQGSEA come from the germline V gene. V was cut by 4 bases and J by 1 base, with 11 bases left in between. The CDR3 consists of 14 residues. The CDR3 loop reads CSVVKGVSYNEQFF. In DNA, the CDR3 is TGCAGCGTTGTGAAGGGTGTATCCTACAATGAGCAGTTCTTC.

In its sample, this clone was seen a few times. V is TRBV7-9 and J is TRBJ1-2, with TRBD1 identical over 7 bases. V gave up 5 bases and J gave up 0 bases; unmatched junction bases: 6. CDR1 and CDR2 (germline): SEHNR, FQNEAQ (reference sequence). The CDR3 spans 15 residues. The CDR3 region has the DNA TGTGCCAGCAGCCAAGGACAGGTAGCTAACTATGGCTACACCTTC. Protein: CASSQGQVANYGYTF.

The chain employs TRBV30 and TRBJ2-3, with a possible D match to TRBD1 (6 bases). The CDR3 totals 13 residues. Trimming pared 5 bases from V and 6 bases from J, leaving 15 bases between. Germline loops: CDR1 GTSNPN, CDR2 SVGIG (reference sequence). CDR3 DNA sequence: TGTGCCTGGCTCCCACCTCAGGGGGATACGCAGTATTTT. Translated: CAWLPPQGDTQYF.

V gene TRBV9 combines with J gene TRBJ1-2, with 9 bases that match TRBD1. The CDR3 contains 17 residues. Germline trimming cut 4 bases from V and 5 bases from J; bases unmatched to any gene: 15. CDR1 and CDR2 (germline): SGDLS, YYNGEE. The CDR3: CASSPMGTGIPIYGYTF. The CDR3 coding sequence is TGTGCCAGCAGCCCCATGGGGACAGGGATTCCCATATATGGCTACACCTTC.

This rearrangement joins TRBV5-1 to TRBJ1-2, with TRBD1 identical over 8 bases. J gave up 6 bases and V 0 bases, and 7 bases lay outside the gene matches. This CDR3 spans 15 amino acids. CDR1 and CDR2 from the germline V gene are SGHRS and YFSETQ. The DNA of the CDR3 is TGCGCCAGCAGCTTGGGAGCAGGGGGCGAGAATGGCTACACCTTC. Translation: CASSLGAGGENGYTF.

The chain is built from TRBV9 and TRBJ2-2; D possibly corresponds to TRBD1 (6 bases). Per the germline V gene, CDR1 is SGDLS and CDR2 is YYNGEE. The CDR3 totals 14 residues. Trimming pared 3 bases from V and 5 bases from J, leaving 11 bases between. As DNA, the CDR3 is TGTGCCAGCAGCGAACGGACAGAAACCGGGGAGCTGTTTTTT. It is translated as CASSERTETGELFF.

In this sample, this clone turned up a few times. The rearrangement links TRBV7-2 to TRBJ2-7; no definite D call. Germline CDR1 is SGHTA and CDR2 is FQGNSA. The CDR3 is 13 amino acids. Trimming took off 5 bases at V and 2 bases at J, with 10 bases between the two ends. The CDR3 coding sequence is TGTGCCAGCAGCGCCCCTCCAGCCTACGAGCAGTACTTC. It encodes CASSAPPAYEQYF.

The genes are TRBV19 and TRBJ2-3; perhaps TRBD2 as D (7 bases). The germline V and J ends were trimmed by 4 bases and 0 bases, with 14 bases remaining between them. Germline lookup yields CDR1 LNHDA and CDR2 SQIVND (reference sequence). This CDR3 is built from 16 residues. The CDR3, as DNA: TGTGCCAGTAGTAGCGGGGGCCAGACTAGCACAGATACGCAGTATTTT. It is translated as CASSSGGQTSTDTQYF. Based on the CDR3 plus reference TRBV19 and TRBJ2-3, the full variable domain is DGGITQSPKYLFRKEGQNVTLSCEQNLNHDAMYWYRQDPGQGLRLIYYSQIVNDFQKGDIAEGYSVSREKKESFPLTVTSAQKNPTAFYLCASSSGGQTSTDTQYFGPGTRLTVL.

This clone has just one count. V usage is TRBV4-1 and J usage is TRBJ1-1, with a tentative D call TRBD1 (5 bases). The CDR3 sequence is 15 residues long. Per germline, CDR1 MGHRA and CDR2 YSYEKL. With 1 base removed from V and 1 base from J, the gap between germline ends came to 10 bases. For the CDR3, the DNA is TGCGCCAGCAGCCAAGTATTAGGGGAGAACACTGAAGCTTTCTTT. Translating gives CASSQVLGENTEAFF.

The gene calls are TRBV6-5 and TRBJ2-1; 11 nucleotides match TRBD1. The CDR3 is 15 amino acids. The V segment lost 7 bases and the J segment 4 bases; nucleotides outside the gene matches: 6. Per the germline V gene, CDR1 is MNHEY and CDR2 is SVGAGI. As DNA, the CDR3 is TGTGCCAGCAAAGAGGACAGGGGGCCTTACAATGAGCAGTTCTTC. Amino acids: CASKEDRGPYNEQFF.

Remarks on this clone: The junction differs from germline at one of its ends, possibly a read error. The V gene is TRBV6-4, the J gene TRBJ1-1; D unresolved. CDR3 length: 13 residues. Germline assignment: CDR1 MRHNA and CDR2 SNTAGT. CDR3 sequence (DNA): TGTACCAGCAGTGTCGACCAACAAGGAGTGGCTTTCTTT. It yields the protein CTSSVDQQGVAFF.

This clone was seen more than once but under ten times. This sequence joins TRBV2 and TRBJ2-1, with D tentatively TRBD1 (6 bases). Germline CDR1 and CDR2: SNHLY and FYNNEI. CDR3 length: 13 amino acids. V shed 6 bases and J shed 7 bases, with 13 bases lying between them. The DNA for the CDR3 is TGTGCCAGCAGACAGGGAGTGGGTAATGAGCAGTTCTTC. Amino acid sequence: CASRQGVGNEQFF.

The rearrangement links TRBV11-2 to TRBJ1-2; 9 bases are a match to TRBD1. V lost 2 bases and J lost 8; bases outside the gene matches: 6. Per the germline V gene, CDR1 is SGHAT and CDR2 is FQNNGV. This CDR3 is built from 14 residues. The CDR3 sequence is CASSLLQGAGGYTF. DNA of the CDR3: TGTGCCAGCAGCTTACTACAGGGGGCGGGCGGCTACACCTTC.

The gene calls are TRBV6-1 and TRBJ2-7; a weak D match, TRBD1 (6 bases). CDR1 is MNHNS, CDR2 SASEGT, per germline. The V end was cut by 1 base, the J end by 6 bases, with 10 bases between. The CDR3 covers 13 residues. This CDR3 is CASSEGTVPEQYF. CDR3 bases: TGTGCCAGCAGTGAAGGGACAGTCCCCGAGCAGTACTTC.

V and J are TRBV6-4 and TRBJ2-2; no clear D gene. Germline lookup yields CDR1 MRHNA and CDR2 SNTAGT. This CDR3 has 14 amino acids. V lost 4 bases and J lost 4, with 10 bases in between. CDR3 nucleotides: TGTGCCAGCAGTGCTGCCCCAGGCACCGGGGAGCTGTTTTTT. This translates into CASSAAPGTGELFF.

The chain couples TRBV9 to TRBJ1-5; TRBD1 might be the D (5 bases). The CDR3 is made up of 15 amino acids. Germline values: CDR1 SGDLS, CDR2 YYNGEE. The V end was cut by 4 bases, the J end by 3 bases, with 14 bases between. This CDR3 is CASSPRDGPNQPQHF. In DNA, the CDR3 is TGTGCCAGCAGCCCTCGGGACGGACCCAATCAGCCCCAGCATTTT.

V gene TRBV19 combines with J gene TRBJ2-7; TRBD1 might be the D (6 bases). V lost 5 bases and J 6 bases, leaving 20 bases between the germline ends. The CDR3 runs 15 residues. Germline V gene lookup returns CDR1 LNHDA and CDR2 SQIVND (reference sequence). CDR3 in amino acids: CASSSTGSSTSEQYF. The CDR3 region has the DNA TGTGCCAGTAGTTCAACAGGGAGCTCTACAAGCGAGCAGTACTTC.